The present T cell receptor (beta chain) was sequenced within a study of shared clonotypes between healthy human individuals. Study-wide context: Each donor's CD8 memory used one plate, CD8 naive two, each CD4 subset three.

This clone was counted a single time. The V end was cut by 1 base, the J end by 1 base, with 10 bases between. Germline V gene data show CDR1 as SGHAT and CDR2 as FQNNGV. The CDR3 covers 15 residues. Original data processing: ImmunoSEQ output lacked quality scores and full-length reads, limiting matched filtering. Generated by immunoSEQ multiplex PCR, the TCRdb table keeps only in-frame clones and is missing some. Clonal size and the V and J genes are those of that table, whereas D and trimming came from the DNA. The repertoire has about 1.5 million clones, nearly 99% of them found once; the top ten carry roughly 0.45%.

The chain combines TRBV11-2 with TRBJ2-5; D perhaps matches TRBD2 (5 bases). Source material: naive CD4+ T cells sorted from blood. The subset was: CD45RA+ positively selected. The sequence derives from a man aged 25 to 40 in good health. The CDR3 DNA reads as TGTGCCAGCAGCTTAGGTCTAGCAGGCCAAGAGACCCAGTACTTC. This encodes CASSLGLAGQETQYF.